This TCR beta chain is from a study of shared T cell receptors in the human thymus. The CDR3 covers 15 residues. With 0 bases removed from V and 4 bases from J, the gap between germline ends came to 12 bases. Germline V lookup: CDR1 SGHDN, CDR2 FVKESK. The method was immunoSEQ multiplex PCR; TCRdb's version includes in-frame clones alone and lacks a portion of them. Among 500,000 to 550,000 clones listed, 75% to 80% were seen once. These data were also filed under a second study, of human thymus T cells.

The TCR was taken from a boy less than two years old with a congenital heart defect. This rearrangement joins TRBV14 to TRBJ1-1, with D unclear. Material: thymocytes. CDR3 loop: CASSQELAGCTEAFF. CDR3 coding DNA: TGTGCCAGCAGCCAAGAGTTAGCGGGTTGCACTGAAGCTTTCTTT. Full variable domain (outside the CDR3, taken from reference TRBV14 and TRBJ1-1): EAGVTQFPSHSVIEKGQTVTLRCDPISGHDNLYWYRRVMGKEIKFLLHFVKESKQDESGMPNNRFLAERTGGTYSTLKVQPAELEDSGVYFCASSQELAGCTEAFFGQGTRLTVV.